Detailed here is one T cell receptor beta chain. The data derive from a study of shared clonotypes between healthy human individuals. Sequenced by immunoSEQ multiplex PCR; TCRdb stores in-frame clones only, minus some. Of some 1 million clones detected, around 75% appear once; the ten largest clones hold about 1.5%. The CDR3 sequence is 14 residues long. CDR1 and CDR2 from the germline V gene are GTSNPN and SVGIG (reference sequence). V shed 4 bases and J 7 bases; nucleotides not matched to a gene: 7. This receptor was obtained from a man between 18 and 29 years old in good health. The specimen sequenced was memory CD4+ T cells sorted from blood. The sample's subset: CD45RA-negative fraction. V is TRBV30 and J is TRBJ1-2, with TRBD1 matching 12 bases. CDR3 nucleotides: TGTGCCTGGACCGTAGGGACAGGGGGCATTGGCTACACCTTC. This encodes CAWTVGTGGIGYTF.